These 30 T cell receptor beta chains were all obtained from the same sample, sequenced in a study of OX40 agonist ivuxolimab in advanced cancers. Clones were read by immunoSEQ multiplex PCR, and TCRdb kept only the in-frame ones, dropping some. The sample shows more than 55,000 clones, around 83% of them seen only once. This specimen consisted of CD4+ or CD8+ T cells sorted from blood, obtained in a trial of the OX40 agonist ivuxolimab. The receptors here all came from an adult with an advanced solid tumor such as melanoma, head and neck, liver or kidney cancer.

The rearrangement joins TRBV6-6 to TRBJ2-7; 7 bases map to TRBD1. CDR1 is MNHNY and CDR2 is SVGAGI in the germline V gene (reference sequence). The CDR3 covers 14 residues. J was trimmed by 1 base and V by 8 bases; bases with no gene match: 8. The CDR3 DNA reads TGTGCCAGCGGGTACAGGGGACCATCCTACGAGCAGTACTTC. Translating it yields CASGYRGPSYEQYF.

The count of this clone is one. This sample includes further DNA sequences coding for the same CDR3. The rearrangement links TRBV11-2 to TRBJ2-1; D remains ambiguous. In germline, CDR1 is SGHAT, CDR2 FQNNGV. The CDR3 extends over 13 amino acids. Trimming left V 5 bases short and J 3 bases short, with 8 bases between. The CDR3 sequence is CASSLGNYNEQFF. The CDR3 nucleotides are TGTGCCAGCAGCCTTGGGAACTACAATGAGCAGTTCTTC.

This clone was observed a single time. This rearrangement joins TRBV4-1 to TRBJ1-1; D might be TRBD1 (5 bases). CDR3 length: 15 residues. Deletions cut 5 bases from V and 3 bases from J, with 16 bases between. Germline-derived CDR1 and CDR2 are MGHRA and YSYEKL. This CDR3 reads CASSFGGRGDTEAFF. The DNA for the CDR3 is TGCGCCAGCAGCTTCGGGGGGAGAGGGGACACTGAAGCTTTCTTT.

The J gene is TRBJ1-2, the V gene TRBV27; 9 positions match TRBD1. Germline values: CDR1 MNHEY, CDR2 SMNVEV (reference sequence). V lost 3 bases and J lost 4; bases outside the gene matches: 9. The CDR3 loop spans 16 amino acids. The CDR3 loop reads CASSFRGQGKLYGYTF. The CDR3 nucleotides read TGTGCCAGCAGTTTCCGAGGACAGGGGAAACTCTATGGCTACACCTTC.

This chain uses TRBV4-1 with TRBJ2-1, with 9 positions matching TRBD1. Germline V gene lookup returns CDR1 MGHRA and CDR2 YSYEKL. The CDR3 loop spans 16 amino acids. V was clipped by 1 base and J by 6 bases; unmatched bases: 7. The CDR3 protein is CASSQVGQGWGNEQFF. CDR3 DNA sequence: TGCGCCAGCAGCCAAGTGGGACAGGGCTGGGGCAATGAGCAGTTCTTC.

J is TRBJ1-2 and V is TRBV28; possible D gene TRBD1, 6 bases. The germline gives CDR1 MDHEN, CDR2 SYDVKM. CDR3 length equals 14 residues. V lost 4 bases and J 4 bases, leaving 13 bases between the germline ends. The CDR3 reads CASSSRTASYGYTF. The CDR3 DNA reads as TGTGCCAGCAGTTCTCGGACAGCCTCCTATGGCTACACCTTC.

V is TRBV20-1 and J is TRBJ2-3; either TRBD1 or TRBD2 may supply D (5 bases each). The CDR3 length is 11 residues. Deletions cut 3 bases from V and 9 bases from J, with 10 bases between. CDR1 is DFQATT, CDR2 SNEGSKA, per germline (reference sequence). CDR3 coding DNA: TGCAGTGCTAGTGTGGGGGACACGCAGTATTTT. It is translated as CSASVGDTQYF.

The rearrangement links TRBV18 to TRBJ2-7, with 9 bases fitting TRBD1. The V gene end was trimmed by 3 bases and the J gene end by 3 bases; junction bases not matched to a gene: 9. Germline values: CDR1 KGHSH, CDR2 LQKENI. CDR3 length equals 16 residues. This chain's CDR3 is CASSPTRDRVYYEQYF. CDR3 in DNA: TGTGCCAGCTCACCGACGCGGGACAGGGTGTACTACGAGCAGTACTTC.

V gene TRBV4-1 combines with J gene TRBJ2-1; unclear D gene. The germline CDR1 and CDR2 sequences are MGHRA and YSYEKL. The CDR3 has 18 residues. V dropped 4 bases and J dropped 4 bases, with 23 bases sitting between them. As DNA, the CDR3 is TGCGCCAGCAGCCCTATCGTGACTGGGCCGTCCGGTTACAATGAGCAGTTCTTC. Amino acid sequence: CASSPIVTGPSGYNEQFF.

The chain has TRBV7-9 and TRBJ2-3; D is possibly TRBD1 (5 bases). The V gene lost 7 bases and the J gene lost 2 bases, with 19 bases spanning the gap. The CDR3 is 16 residues long. Per the germline V gene, CDR1 is SEHNR and CDR2 is FQNEAQ (reference sequence). CDR3: CASTRDSRAITDTQYF. The CDR3, as DNA: TGTGCCAGCACCAGGGATAGCAGGGCTATCACAGATACGCAGTATTTT.

V usage is TRBV2 and J usage is TRBJ1-2; D might be TRBD1 (5 bases). The V end was cut by 6 bases, the J end by 8 bases, with 19 bases between. The CDR3 is made up of 14 amino acids. The germline V gene encodes CDR1 SNHLY and CDR2 FYNNEI. CDR3 nucleotides: TGTGCCAGCAGCCAGCCTCGGGGGAGAGAAGGCTACACCTTC. Translated: CASSQPRGREGYTF. Full variable domain (rest looked up from reference TRBV2 and TRBJ1-2): EPEVTQTPSHQVTQMGQEVILRCVPISNHLYFYWYRQILGQKVEFLVSFYNNEISEKSEIFDDQFSVERPDGSNFTLKIRSTKLEDSAMYFCASSQPRGREGYTFGSGTRLTVV.

The J gene is TRBJ2-5, the V gene TRBV6-5, with D possibly matching TRBD1 (5 bases). This CDR3 contains 12 residues. The V end lost 7 bases, the J end lost 2 bases, and 8 bases lay between the germline ends. Germline-derived CDR1 and CDR2 are MNHEY and SVGAGI. CDR3 coding DNA: TGTGCCAGCAACAGGCCTCAAGAGACCCAGTACTTC. This gives the protein CASNRPQETQYF.

This chain joins TRBV7-2 and TRBJ2-3; D unresolved. CDR1 is SGHTA and CDR2 is FQGNSA in the germline V gene. V was shortened by 2 bases and J by 0 bases, with 6 bases between the two germline ends. The CDR3 has 14 amino acids. CDR3 loop: CASSLLTSTDTQYF. Here the CDR3 DNA reads TGTGCCAGCAGCTTACTCACTAGCACAGATACGCAGTATTTT.

This CDR3 reads CASSPQTSTDTQYF. The DNA of the CDR3 is TGTGCCAGCTCTCCCCAGACGTCCACAGATACGCAGTATTTT. This chain uses TRBV18 with TRBJ2-3; D not certain. The CDR3 has 14 amino acids. The V gene's germline CDR1 is KGHSH and CDR2 LQKENI. V shed 6 bases and J shed 2 bases, with 12 bases lying between them.

In DNA form, the CDR3 reads TGTGCCAGCAGCTTAACCGCGACTAGCGGGGGGAATACAGATACGCAGTATTTT. Translation: CASSLTATSGGNTDTQYF. The rearrangement joins TRBV7-3 to TRBJ2-3; 13 nucleotides line up with TRBD2. The CDR3 consists of 18 residues. Per germline, CDR1 SGHTA and CDR2 FQGTGA. V dropped 0 bases and J dropped 3; count of bases not matched to a gene: 6.

The gene calls are TRBV11-3 and TRBJ2-4; a possible D gene is TRBD1 (5 bases). Deletions cut 4 bases from V and 9 bases from J, with 13 bases between. Germline V CDR1 and CDR2: SGHNT, YENEEA. This CDR3 spans 13 amino acids. DNA for the CDR3: TGTGCCAGCAGCTCCACCACAAGGGGCATTCAGTACTTC. Protein sequence: CASSSTTRGIQYF.

The CDR3: CASSESLGTGETQYF. CDR3 DNA sequence: TGTGCCAGCAGTGAATCCCTAGGGACCGGGGAGACCCAGTACTTC. V gene TRBV6-1 combines with J gene TRBJ2-5; the D gene could be TRBD1 or TRBD2 (5 bases each). Germline assignment: CDR1 MNHNS and CDR2 SASEGT. V was trimmed by 2 bases and J by 5 bases, leaving 15 bases between them. This CDR3 region has 15 residues.

The chain recombines TRBV11-2 with TRBJ1-2; no reliable D call. The CDR3 spans 12 residues. CDR1 and CDR2 from the germline V gene are SGHAT and FQNNGV. V was trimmed by 3 bases and J by 6 bases, leaving 8 bases between them. In nucleotides, the CDR3 is TGTGCCAGCAGCTTGGGCCGCAATGGCTACACCTTC. This encodes CASSLGRNGYTF. Full variable domain (remainder filled in from reference TRBV11-2 and TRBJ1-2): EAGVAQSPRYKIIEKRQSVAFWCNPISGHATLYWYQQILGQGPKLLIQFQNNGVVDDSQLPKDRFSAERLKGVDSTLKIQPAKLEDSAVYLCASSLGRNGYTFGSGTRLTVV.

There are a few counts of this clone. This rearrangement joins TRBV5-4 to TRBJ1-6, with D possibly being TRBD1 (5 bases). The CDR3 sequence is 14 residues long. Deletions cut 8 bases from V and 0 bases from J, with 9 bases between. Germline CDR1 is SGHNT and CDR2 is YYREEE (reference sequence). The CDR3 bases are TGTGCCAGTTCAGGGAGCTCCTATAATTCACCCCTCCACTTT. Protein: CASSGSSYNSPLHF.

As concerns this clone: At the DNA level, this CDR3 is encoded by other sequences in the same sample as well. J is TRBJ1-1 and V is TRBV2, with D perhaps TRBD1 (6 bases). V lost 6 bases to trimming and J lost 1 base, with 9 bases between them. CDR1 SNHLY and CDR2 FYNNEI come from the germline V gene. This CDR3 spans 13 amino acids. The CDR3 reads CASSEDRNTEAFF. In nucleotides, the CDR3 is TGTGCCAGCAGCGAGGACAGGAACACTGAAGCTTTCTTT.

V is TRBV30 and J is TRBJ1-4; tentative D call: TRBD1 (6 bases). Trimming took 3 bases from V and 3 from J, leaving 8 bases between them. Germline lookup yields CDR1 GTSNPN and CDR2 SVGIG (reference sequence). This CDR3 contains 13 residues. The CDR3 bases are TGTGCCTGGAGGGACAGACCTAATGAAAAACTGTTTTTT. Protein: CAWRDRPNEKLFF.

The rearrangement joins TRBV19 to TRBJ2-7, with D possibly TRBD1 on 6 matching bases. Germline-derived CDR1 and CDR2 are LNHDA and SQIVND (reference sequence). This CDR3 is 15 amino acids long. Between the trimmed V and J ends, which lost 5 bases and 3 bases, there was a span of 17 bases. This chain's CDR3 is CASSSQGRGSYEQYF. DNA for the CDR3: TGTGCCAGTAGTTCACAGGGAAGGGGGAGCTACGAGCAGTACTTC. Filled out from reference TRBV19 and TRBJ2-7, the complete variable domain reads DGGITQSPKYLFRKEGQNVTLSCEQNLNHDAMYWYRQDPGQGLRLIYYSQIVNDFQKGDIAEGYSVSREKKESFPLTVTSAQKNPTAFYLCASSSQGRGSYEQYFGPGTRLTVT.

This clone was seen only a few times. J is TRBJ1-5 and V is TRBV25-1, with 7 bases fitting TRBD1. J was trimmed by 4 bases and V by 4 bases; bases with no gene match: 4. CDR3 length equals 14 residues. Germline V gives CDR1 MGHDK, CDR2 SYGVNS. The CDR3 nucleotides read TGTGCCAGCAGTGGGACAGGAGGGAATCAGCCCCAGCATTTT. This encodes CASSGTGGNQPQHF.

This clone was observed a handful of times. The V call is TRBV28, the J call TRBJ2-7; 11 nucleotides match TRBD1. After removal of 3 bases from V and 5 bases from J, the junction contained 6 bases not matched to a gene. Germline V CDR1 and CDR2: MDHEN, SYDVKM. The CDR3 covers 15 residues. The CDR3, as DNA: TGTGCCAGCAGTTTGCTCGGGACAGGGGGGAACGAGCAGTACTTC. This sequence encodes CASSLLGTGGNEQYF.

As regards this clone: This is likely a read error, given that the CDR3 carries no conserved phenylalanine or tryptophan at its end. The DNA is left out, because the CDR3 cannot be placed on it with certainty; the CDR3 is given as TCRdb lists it. V is TRBV5-6 and J is TRBJ1-5. Inclusive of both ends, the CDR3 amounts to 10 amino acids. CDR1 is SGHDT, CDR2 YYEEEE, per germline. The CDR3 loop reads CASFFTGTDY.

This clone was found a few times. V is TRBV19 and J is TRBJ1-2, with 7 bases fitting TRBD1. Germline CDR1 is LNHDA and CDR2 is SQIVND (reference sequence). The CDR3 is made up of 15 amino acids. V lost 5 bases to trimming and J lost 0 bases; unmatched junction nucleotides: 6. The CDR3 coding sequence is TGTGCCAGTAGTGAACGGGACAGCTCTAACTATGGCTACACCTTC. As protein: CASSERDSSNYGYTF.

The chain is built from TRBV6-1 and TRBJ1-2; D is unclear. The ends were cut back, 0 bases at V and 7 bases at J, with 15 bases in the middle. Germline V gene lookup returns CDR1 MNHNS and CDR2 SASEGT. The CDR3 is 15 amino acids. CDR3 sequence (DNA): TGTGCCAGCAGTGAAGCCGGCCACGGTTCGAGTGGCTACACCTTC. It encodes CASSEAGHGSSGYTF.

This clone was found a few times. The chain recombines TRBV5-1 with TRBJ2-2, with TRBD2 matching 8 bases. Germline V lookup: CDR1 SGHRS, CDR2 YFSETQ. V shed 4 bases and J 4 bases; nucleotides not matched to a gene: 3. CDR3 length: 14 residues. The CDR3 is CASSRGGVTGELFF. CDR3 bases: TGCGCCAGCAGCCGGGGGGGCGTCACCGGGGAGCTGTTTTTT. Full variable domain (rest looked up from reference TRBV5-1 and TRBJ2-2): KAGVTQTPRYLIKTRGQQVTLSCSPISGHRSVSWYQQTPGQGLQFLFEYFSETQRNKGNFPGRFSGRQFSNSRSEMNVSTLELGDSALYLCASSRGGVTGELFFGEGSRLTVL.

The V call is TRBV7-9, the J call TRBJ2-3, with TRBD1 as a possible D gene (6 bases). V shed 5 bases and J shed 6 bases, with 9 bases lying between them. Germline V gene data show CDR1 as SEHNR and CDR2 as FQNEAQ (reference sequence). This CDR3 has 12 residues. DNA of the CDR3: TGTGCCAGCAGCCCGCAGGGGGATACGCAGTATTTT. Translating gives CASSPQGDTQYF.

Here the CDR3 reads CAWSALFWQHYGYTF. The CDR3 nucleotides are TGTGCCTGGAGCGCTCTCTTTTGGCAACACTATGGCTACACCTTC. The genes are TRBV30 and TRBJ1-2; D not resolved. Per germline, CDR1 GTSNPN and CDR2 SVGIG (reference sequence). This CDR3 is built from 15 residues. V was trimmed by 3 bases and J by 3 bases, leaving 17 bases between them.